The source of this T cell receptor (beta chain) is a study of human T cells and chemical hapten exposure. Each CDR3 protein is one row after TCRdb ran MiXCR on the RACE reads. The sample holds more than 60,000 distinct CDR3 sequences, about a tenth seen once. Per germline, CDR1 LGHDT and CDR2 YNNKEL (reference sequence). The CDR3 spans 16 residues. V lost 1 base to trimming and J lost 0 bases, with 10 bases between them. Sample time point: patch test 2, 6 weeks after DPC sensitization. Treatment specified: therapeutic diphenylcyclopropenone sensitization with weekly scalp DPC. This clonotype showed up many times.

The receptor was isolated from a woman between 45 and 65 years old with alopecia areata. Some clones in this sample may be carry-over from other donors' samples. The sample in question was whole blood, obtained in connection with sensitization to the hapten diphenylcyclopropenone (DPC). The chain carries TRBV3-1 and TRBJ2-1, with D tentatively TRBD1 (6 bases). CDR3 amino acids: CASSQVPRGSYNEQFF. The CDR3 DNA reads TGTGCCAGCAGCCAAGTCCCCAGGGGCTCCTACAATGAGCAGTTCTTC.